This TCR beta chain was sequenced for a study of shared clonotypes between healthy human individuals. The donor population consisted of healthy HIV-negative adults with no recent acute infections or vaccinations. For unsorted PBMC, 250 to 350 ng DNA per replicate equaled 25,000 to 30,000 T cell genomes. In the source study's methods: ImmunoSEQ gave junction-only sequences without quality scores, so filtering differed. This table comes from immunoSEQ multiplex PCR, and its TCRdb copy is limited to in-frame clones, with some not included. V, J and clone size are those of that table, while D and trimming were read from the DNA. Of 400,000 to 500,000 clones in the sample, approximately 80% are singletons; the top ten hold 10% to 15%. Germline V CDR1 and CDR2: SGHDT, YYEEEE. Trimming took off 2 bases at V and 0 bases at J, with 12 bases between the two ends. The CDR3 has 15 residues.

Specimen: PBMCs. This receptor was identified in a woman between 40 and 50 years old in good health. Some clones in this sample may be carry-over from other donors' samples. This chain connects TRBV5-6 to TRBJ2-7; the D call may be TRBD1 or TRBD2 (6 bases each). CDR3 loop: CASSLGTGASYEQYF. In DNA, the CDR3 is TGTGCCAGCAGCTTAGGGACGGGGGCCTCCTACGAGCAGTACTTC.